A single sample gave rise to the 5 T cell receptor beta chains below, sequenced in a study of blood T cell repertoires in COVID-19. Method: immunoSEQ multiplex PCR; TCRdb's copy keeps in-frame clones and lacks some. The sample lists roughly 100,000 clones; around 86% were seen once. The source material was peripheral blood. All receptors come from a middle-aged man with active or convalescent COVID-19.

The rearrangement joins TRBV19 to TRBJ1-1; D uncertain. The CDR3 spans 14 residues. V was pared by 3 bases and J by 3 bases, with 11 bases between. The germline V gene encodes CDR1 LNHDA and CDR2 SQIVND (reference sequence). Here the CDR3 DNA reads TGTGCCAGTAGTATTACCCGGGAGGACACTGAAGCTTTCTTT. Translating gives CASSITREDTEAFF.

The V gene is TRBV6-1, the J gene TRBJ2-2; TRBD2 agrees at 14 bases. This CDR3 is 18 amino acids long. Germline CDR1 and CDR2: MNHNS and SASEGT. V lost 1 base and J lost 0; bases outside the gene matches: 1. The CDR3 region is CASSEGLAGGANTGELFF. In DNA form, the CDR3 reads TGTGCCAGCAGTGAAGGACTAGCGGGGGGGGCGAACACCGGGGAGCTGTTTTTT.

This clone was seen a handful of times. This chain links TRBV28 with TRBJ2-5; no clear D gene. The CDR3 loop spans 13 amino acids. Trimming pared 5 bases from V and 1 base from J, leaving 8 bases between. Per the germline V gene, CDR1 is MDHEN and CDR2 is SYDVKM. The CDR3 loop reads CASSTQVQETQYF. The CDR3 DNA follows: TGTGCCAGCAGTACCCAGGTCCAAGAGACCCAGTACTTC.

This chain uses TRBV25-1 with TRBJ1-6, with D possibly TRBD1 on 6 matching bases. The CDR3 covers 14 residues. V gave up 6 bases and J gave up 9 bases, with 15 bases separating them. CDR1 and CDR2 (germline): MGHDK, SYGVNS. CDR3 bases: TGTGCCAGCAGCGCTACAGGGCTCACTTCACCCCTCCACTTT. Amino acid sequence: CASSATGLTSPLHF.

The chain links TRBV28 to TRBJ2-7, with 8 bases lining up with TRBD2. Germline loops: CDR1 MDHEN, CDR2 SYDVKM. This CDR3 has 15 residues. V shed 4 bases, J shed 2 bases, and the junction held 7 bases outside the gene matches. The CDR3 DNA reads TGTGCCAGCAGTTCCCAGCTAGCGGGTACCTACGAGCAGTACGTC. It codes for CASSSQLAGTYEQYV.